Included here is one TCR beta chain sequence, with context. This specimen comes from a study of cytotoxic CD8 clonotypes in ibrutinib-treated CLL. Trimming stripped 7 bases from V and 3 bases from J, with 15 bases between. CDR1 is SQVTM, CDR2 ANQGSEA, per germline. This CDR3 is 13 amino acids long. TCRdb keeps only in-frame clones here, not all; method: immunoSEQ multiplex PCR. The top ten clones hold 6.5% to 8.5% of a sample with approximately 330,000 clones, roughly 85% of them seen once. This TCR was recovered from a human donor with chronic lymphocytic leukemia. The specimen comprised PBMCs, sampled before ibrutinib treatment. The gene calls are TRBV29-1 and TRBJ1-2, with D tentatively TRBD1 (6 bases). This CDR3 reads CSALPGQHYGYTF. The CDR3 DNA sequence: TGCAGCGCATTGCCGGGACAACACTATGGCTACACCTTC.